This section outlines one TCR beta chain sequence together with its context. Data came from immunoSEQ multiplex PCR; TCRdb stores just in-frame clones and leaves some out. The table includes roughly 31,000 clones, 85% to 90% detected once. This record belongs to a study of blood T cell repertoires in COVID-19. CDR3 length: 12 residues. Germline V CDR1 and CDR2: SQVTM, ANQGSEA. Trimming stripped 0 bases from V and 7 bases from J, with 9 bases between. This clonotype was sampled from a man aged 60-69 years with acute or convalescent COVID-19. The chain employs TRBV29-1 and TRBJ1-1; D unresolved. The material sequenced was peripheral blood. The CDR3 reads CSVEDLAGEAFF. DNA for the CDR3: TGCAGCGTTGAAGATCTGGCAGGTGAAGCTTTCTTT.